This T cell receptor beta chain originates from a study of early T cells in non-severe SARS-CoV-2 infection. Study-wide points: In VDJdb matching, anti-spike CD8 responses were favored while private and CD4 specificities went missing.

Tagging with unique molecular identifiers was applied to individual cDNA molecules. From the 5' RACE reads, TCRdb called clonotypes with MiXCR, one entry per CDR3 protein. The sample shows approximately 23,000 distinct CDR3 sequences, roughly 4.1% of them seen only once. This clonotype was seen ten or more times. The antigen remains undetermined. Trimming shortened V by 4 bases and J by 5 bases, and 18 bases separated the two germline ends. In germline, CDR1 is SGHAT, CDR2 FQNNGV. CDR3 size: 16 residues. The chain couples TRBV11-2 to TRBJ2-1, with D possibly matching TRBD1 (5 bases). This sequence was found in an adult who was a healthcare worker with PCR-confirmed SARS-CoV-2 infection or an uninfected control (not recorded which). Source material: whole blood. The CDR3 loop reads CASSSLKGRGHNEQFF. CDR3 sequence (DNA): TGTGCCAGCAGCTCCTTAAAGGGGCGAGGACACAATGAGCAGTTCTTC.